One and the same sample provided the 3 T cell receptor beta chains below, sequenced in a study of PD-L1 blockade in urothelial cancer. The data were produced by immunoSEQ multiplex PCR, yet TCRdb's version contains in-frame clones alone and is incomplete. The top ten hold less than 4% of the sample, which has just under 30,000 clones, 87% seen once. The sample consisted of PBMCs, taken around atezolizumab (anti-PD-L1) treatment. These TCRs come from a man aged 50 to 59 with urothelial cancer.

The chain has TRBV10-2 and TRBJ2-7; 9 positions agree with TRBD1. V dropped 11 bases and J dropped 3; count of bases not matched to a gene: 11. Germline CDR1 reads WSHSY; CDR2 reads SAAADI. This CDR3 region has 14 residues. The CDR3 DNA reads TGCGCCTCCCTACCGGGGGACAGGGTCTACGAGCAGTACTTC. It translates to CASLPGDRVYEQYF.

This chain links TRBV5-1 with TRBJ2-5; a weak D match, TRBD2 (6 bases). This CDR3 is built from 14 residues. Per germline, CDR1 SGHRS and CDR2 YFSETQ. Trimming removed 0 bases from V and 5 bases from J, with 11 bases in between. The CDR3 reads CASSLAREKETQYF. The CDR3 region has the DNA TGCGCCAGCAGCTTGGCCCGGGAGAAGGAGACCCAGTACTTC.

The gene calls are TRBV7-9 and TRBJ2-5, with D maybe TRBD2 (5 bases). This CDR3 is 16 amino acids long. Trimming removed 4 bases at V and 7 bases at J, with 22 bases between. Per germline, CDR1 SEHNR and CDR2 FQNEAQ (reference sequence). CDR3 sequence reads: CASSSPNRDWGRTQYF. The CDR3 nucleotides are TGTGCCAGCAGCTCACCCAACCGGGATTGGGGTCGGACCCAGTACTTC.